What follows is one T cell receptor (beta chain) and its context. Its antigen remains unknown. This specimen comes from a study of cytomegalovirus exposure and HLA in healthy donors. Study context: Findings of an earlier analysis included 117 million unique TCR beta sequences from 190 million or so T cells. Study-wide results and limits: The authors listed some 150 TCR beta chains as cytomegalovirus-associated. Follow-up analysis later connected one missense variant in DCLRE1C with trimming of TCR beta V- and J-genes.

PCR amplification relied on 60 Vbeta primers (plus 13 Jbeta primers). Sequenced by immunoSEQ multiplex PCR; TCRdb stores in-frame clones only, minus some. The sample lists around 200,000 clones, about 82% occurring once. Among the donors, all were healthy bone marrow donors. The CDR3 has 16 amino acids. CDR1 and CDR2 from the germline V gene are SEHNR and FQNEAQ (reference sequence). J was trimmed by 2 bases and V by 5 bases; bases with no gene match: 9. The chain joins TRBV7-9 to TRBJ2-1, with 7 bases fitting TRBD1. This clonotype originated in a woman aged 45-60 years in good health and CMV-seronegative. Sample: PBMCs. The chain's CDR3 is CASSRTGVSPYNEQFF. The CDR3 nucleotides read TGTGCCAGCAGCCGGACAGGAGTGAGCCCCTACAATGAGCAGTTCTTC.